This TCR beta chain was found in a study of blood T cell repertoires in COVID-19. Study overall: Both acute and convalescent COVID-19 samples were obtained from the United States, Italy and Spain. PBMCs, B-cell-depleted T cells, or T cells were the source of the cDNA or gDNA that made up the material.

Germline V gene lookup returns CDR1 MNHNY and CDR2 SVGAGI (reference sequence). The CDR3 length is 13 residues. V dropped 6 bases and J dropped 2 bases, with 10 bases sitting between them. Per the original methods: Using reference gene primer amplification, nucleated cell counts were estimated. The protocol was immunoSEQ multiplex PCR, while the TCRdb copy is restricted to in-frame clones and leaves out a portion. V and J calls and clone size are copied from that table; D and trimming were computed from the DNA. The sample lists tens of thousands of clones, approximately 85% occurring once. This receptor was taken from a man older than 75 with acute or convalescent COVID-19. The chain joins TRBV6-6 to TRBJ1-2, with D perhaps TRBD1 (5 bases). The source material was peripheral blood. The CDR3, as DNA: TGTGCCAGCAGCCTTCGGACAAACTATGGCTACACCTTC. This translates into CASSLRTNYGYTF.